This entry is about one T cell receptor beta chain. The data stem from a study of blood T cell repertoires in COVID-19. Across the whole study: The samples span acute and convalescent COVID-19 from the United States, Italy and Spain. T cells, B-cell-depleted T cells, or PBMCs supplied cDNA or gDNA.

Germline lookup yields CDR1 SGHTA and CDR2 FQGNSA. J was trimmed by 3 bases and V by 7 bases; bases with no gene match: 12. This CDR3 has 16 residues. Study processing details: Amplified reference gene primers provided the basis for estimating nucleated cell counts. Data came from immunoSEQ multiplex PCR; TCRdb stores just in-frame clones and leaves some out. From that table come the V and J calls and clone size; the DNA was used to work out D and trimming. This table holds more than 250,000 clones, almost 85% found once. This chain connects TRBV7-2 to TRBJ2-3; TRBD2 aligns across 8 bases. Source material: peripheral blood. The source is a man aged 45-60 years with active or convalescent COVID-19. The CDR3 region has the DNA TGTGCCAGCACTCCCCTGGGCGGGAGGCCGACAGATACGCAGTATTTT. Its translation is CASTPLGGRPTDTQYF.